Only a few counts were recorded for the clone carrying this T cell receptor beta chain. This table comes from immunoSEQ multiplex PCR, and its TCRdb copy is limited to in-frame clones, with some not included. There are approximately 250,000 clones in the sample; around 88% occur only once, and roughly 1.2% lies in the top ten. This sample stems from a study of blood T cell repertoires in COVID-19. Living in under 30 US areas, the participants were between roughly 18 and 89 years of age. This CDR3 has 13 residues. From germline, CDR1 is SQVTM and CDR2 ANQGSEA. The V and J ends lost 7 bases and 2 bases, in that order; junction bases with no gene match: 4.

The chain has TRBV29-1 and TRBJ2-5; TRBD1 matches at 10 bases. This sequence originates from a woman aged 40 to 50 with acute COVID-19. What was sequenced was PBMCs or T cells enriched from blood (not recorded which). The CDR3 sequence: CSADRGYQETQYF. The DNA of the CDR3 is TGCAGCGCGGACAGGGGGTATCAAGAGACCCAGTACTTC.